Listed below are T cell receptor beta chains from one sample, sequenced in a study of early T cells in non-severe SARS-CoV-2 infection. A single record per CDR3 protein comes from TCRdb applying MiXCR to the 5' RACE reads. The sample includes 69,000 or so distinct CDR3 sequences, approximately 9.5% of them seen just once. The sample was whole blood. The receptors were gathered from an adult who was a healthcare worker with PCR-confirmed SARS-CoV-2 infection or an uninfected control (not recorded which). CDR3s include the opening cysteine and the closing phenylalanine or tryptophan. Each record gives: V gene, clone size, J gene, D gene, CDR3 DNA, CDR3 protein. The D gene is left open where the match is weak. The size field is filled for only some rows; it gives once, few, many or a size class.

V: TRBV7-6; size: many; J: TRBJ1-5; D: NA; DNA: TGTGCCAGCAGCCTAGAGGACAGCTACAATCAGCCCCAGCATTTT; CDR3: CASSLEDSYNQPQHF
V: TRBV11-1; size: many; J: TRBJ1-1; D: NA; DNA: TGTGCCAGCAGTTTTATGGCGGGTCGGAACACTGAAGCTTTCTTT; CDR3: CASSFMAGRNTEAFF
V: TRBV19; size: NA; J: TRBJ2-1; D: TRBD2; DNA: TGTGCCAGTACCCCACCCCGGACTAGCGGCTCCTACAATGAGCAGTTCTTC; CDR3: CASTPPRTSGSYNEQFF
V: TRBV5-4; size: many; J: TRBJ2-3; D: NA; DNA: TGTGCCAGCAGCTTGGGGGCAGGGGCAGATACGCAGTATTTT; CDR3: CASSLGAGADTQYF
V: TRBV20-1; size: many; J: TRBJ2-3; D: NA; DNA: TGCAGTGCCCAGCAGGGGCGCACAGATACGCAGTATTTT; CDR3: CSAQQGRTDTQYF
V: TRBV19; size: few; J: TRBJ2-1; D: TRBD1; DNA: TGTGCCAGTACTCGAGGGGGCGAGAACAATGAGCAGTTCTTC; CDR3: CASTRGGENNEQFF
V: TRBV29-1; size: NA; J: TRBJ2-3; D: NA; DNA: TGCAGCGCCCCAGGGCAGGCTAGCACAGATACGCAGTATTTT; CDR3: CSAPGQASTDTQYF
V: TRBV3-1; size: many; J: TRBJ1-1; D: NA; DNA: TGTGCCAGCAGCCAAGATCTCCGGGTGAGCACTGAAGCTTTCTTT; CDR3: CASSQDLRVSTEAFF
V: TRBV20-1; size: few; J: TRBJ2-3; D: TRBD2; DNA: TGCAGTGCGGCTAGCGGGAGTGGGAGTGATACGCAGTATTTT; CDR3: CSAASGSGSDTQYF
V: TRBV11-2; size: many; J: TRBJ2-4; D: NA; DNA: TGTGCCAGCAGCTCGGGCAGGGGGAGGGCCAAAAACATTCAGTACTTC; CDR3: CASSSGRGRAKNIQYF
V: TRBV5-3; size: NA; J: TRBJ1-2; D: NA; DNA: TGTGCCAGAAGCCGCCTTTCCCTCAGGGCTAACTATGGCTACACCTTC; CDR3: CARSRLSLRANYGYTF
V: TRBV7-4; size: few; J: TRBJ1-3; D: TRBD1; DNA: TGTGCCAGCAGCTCGGACAGGGTGGCCCACTCTGGAAACACCATATATTTT; CDR3: CASSSDRVAHSGNTIYF
V: TRBV11-2; size: NA; J: TRBJ2-3; D: TRBD2; DNA: TGTGCCAGCAGCTTAAGTATTGGGACTAGTCGCACAGATACGCAGTATTTT; CDR3: CASSLSIGTSRTDTQYF
V: TRBV7-9; size: many; J: TRBJ1-4; D: TRBD1; DNA: TGTGCCAGCAGCAGGGACAGGGCTAATGAAAAACTGTTTTTT; CDR3: CASSRDRANEKLFF
V: TRBV7-9; size: few; J: TRBJ1-4; D: TRBD1; DNA: TGTGCCAGCAGCCATCAGGGGGCGCAGGAAAAACTGTTTTTT; CDR3: CASSHQGAQEKLFF
V: TRBV11-2; size: many; J: TRBJ2-3; D: NA; DNA: TGTGCCAGCAGCTACGGGACACATCCACCCACAGATACGCAGTATTTT; CDR3: CASSYGTHPPTDTQYF
V: TRBV28; size: few; J: TRBJ2-3; D: NA; DNA: TGTGCCAGCAGCGTGGTAGCAGATACGCAGTATTTT; CDR3: CASSVVADTQYF
V: TRBV3-1; size: many; J: TRBJ2-1; D: NA; DNA: TGTGCCAGCAGCCAGCGGGGATCCAACGAGCAGTTCTTC; CDR3: CASSQRGSNEQFF
V: TRBV6-1; size: few; J: TRBJ2-3; D: NA; DNA: TGTGCCAGCCAATTGATAGATACGCAGTATTTT; CDR3: CASQLIDTQYF
V: TRBV28; size: few; J: TRBJ1-1; D: NA; DNA: TGTGCCAGCAAAACAGGCCGCACTGAAGCTTTCTTT; CDR3: CASKTGRTEAFF
V: TRBV4-3; size: many; J: TRBJ1-1; D: NA; DNA: TGCGCCAGCAGCCAAGATGCGAGGGGGTCGGTAACTGAAGCTTTCTTT; CDR3: CASSQDARGSVTEAFF
V: TRBV5-4; size: NA; J: TRBJ2-3; D: NA; DNA: TGTGTCAGCAGCTTGGAAAGCGGGAGCACAGATACGCAGTATTTT; CDR3: CVSSLESGSTDTQYF
V: TRBV5-5; size: NA; J: TRBJ2-3; D: NA; DNA: TGTGCCAGCAGCTTGATCCCCGGATTCACAGATACGCAGTATTTT; CDR3: CASSLIPGFTDTQYF
V: TRBV18; size: few; J: TRBJ2-1; D: NA; DNA: TGTGCCAGCTCACCACAAGGGCAGGGTGAGCAGTTCTTC; CDR3: CASSPQGQGEQFF
V: TRBV7-2; size: NA; J: TRBJ1-4; D: NA; DNA: TGTGCCAGCCGCGGGGGCCTAGCGGGTACTGAAAAACTGTTTTTT; CDR3: CASRGGLAGTEKLFF
V: TRBV10-3; size: many; J: TRBJ1-1; D: NA; DNA: TGTGCCATCAGAGGCCAACTAAGACTGCCGGATGAAGCTTCCTTT; CDR3: CAIRGQLRLPDEASF
V: TRBV4-1; size: few; J: TRBJ2-1; D: NA; DNA: TGCGCCAGCAGCCAGACTATCGGGGTGGATGAGCAGTTCTTC; CDR3: CASSQTIGVDEQFF
V: TRBV5-6; size: many; J: TRBJ2-7; D: TRBD1; DNA: TGTGCCAGCAGCTCCGGGACAGGGGGCCCAATCCTATCCTACGAGCAGTACTTC; CDR3: CASSSGTGGPILSYEQYF
V: TRBV29-1; size: many; J: TRBJ2-1; D: NA; DNA: NA; CDR3: CSVGEGAREFF
V: TRBV6-5; size: many; J: TRBJ2-3; D: NA; DNA: TGTGCCAGCAGGCCCGACAGGCTTCTAGATACGCAGTATTTT; CDR3: CASRPDRLLDTQYF
V: TRBV29-1; size: many; J: TRBJ2-3; D: TRBD2; DNA: TGCAGCGTTGAACGGAGGGTAGCGGGGGGGCCAGGTACGCAGTATTTT; CDR3: CSVERRVAGGPGTQYF
V: TRBV5-5; size: NA; J: TRBJ1-1; D: NA; DNA: TGTGCCAGCAACCTCTTCGGGACTGACACTGAAGCTTTCTTT; CDR3: CASNLFGTDTEAFF
V: TRBV12-3/TRBV12-4; size: NA; J: TRBJ2-7; D: NA; DNA: TGTGCCAGCACTCGAGCGTCGGGATCCAAGCACGGAGGGCAGTACTTC; CDR3: CASTRASGSKHGGQYF
V: TRBV15; size: many; J: TRBJ1-4; D: TRBD1; DNA: TGTGCCACCAGCACCGCCCCGACAGGGAAGAATGAAAAACTGTTTTTT; CDR3: CATSTAPTGKNEKLFF
V: TRBV7-8; size: NA; J: TRBJ2-1; D: NA; DNA: TGTGCCAGTGGGGGGAGGTGGGACTACAATGAGCAGTTCTTC; CDR3: CASGGRWDYNEQFF
V: TRBV28; size: NA; J: TRBJ2-1; D: NA; DNA: TGTGCCAGCAGTTTAAGGGCCCCCAATGAGCAGTTCTTC; CDR3: CASSLRAPNEQFF
V: TRBV18; size: many; J: TRBJ2-1; D: NA; DNA: TGTGCCAGCTCACCACCGGTGGTTGATGAGCAGTTCTTC; CDR3: CASSPPVVDEQFF
V: TRBV7-6; size: many; J: TRBJ1-1; D: NA; DNA: TGTGCCAGCAGCCCCCGCCAGGGCCTGAACACTGAAGCTTTCTTT; CDR3: CASSPRQGLNTEAFF
V: TRBV20-1; size: NA; J: TRBJ2-2; D: TRBD2; DNA: TGCAGTGCTAGGTATACTAGCGCCACCGGGGAGCTGTTTTTT; CDR3: CSARYTSATGELFF
V: TRBV7-2; size: few; J: TRBJ2-7; D: NA; DNA: TGTGCCAGCAGCCCCCATGTGCGGGGCGCCTACGAGCAGTACTTC; CDR3: CASSPHVRGAYEQYF
V: TRBV30; size: many; J: TRBJ2-7; D: TRBD1; DNA: TGTGCCTGGAGTCTCCCGGCAGGGGGTTTCGACGAGCAGTACTTC; CDR3: CAWSLPAGGFDEQYF
V: TRBV12-3/TRBV12-4; size: many; J: TRBJ2-1; D: TRBD2; DNA: TGTGCCAGCAGTCGCCTAAGACTAGCGGGACACTACAATGAGCAGTTCTTC; CDR3: CASSRLRLAGHYNEQFF
V: TRBV20-1; size: NA; J: TRBJ2-7; D: TRBD1; DNA: TGCAGTGCCAACTCACAGGGGGCAGGTTACGAGCAGTACTTC; CDR3: CSANSQGAGYEQYF
V: TRBV9; size: few; J: TRBJ1-4; D: NA; DNA: TGTGCCAGCAGCGTAGTCCCGGATCCCCCTACTAATGAAAAACTGTTTTTT; CDR3: CASSVVPDPPTNEKLFF
V: TRBV29-1; size: many; J: TRBJ1-6; D: NA; DNA: TGCAGCGACTACCGAGCGGACAGACTAAATTCACCCCTCCACTTT; CDR3: CSDYRADRLNSPLHF
V: TRBV2; size: few; J: TRBJ2-7; D: TRBD2; DNA: TGTGCCAGCAGTCAGACTAGCAACGAGCAGTACTTC; CDR3: CASSQTSNEQYF
V: TRBV5-1; size: NA; J: TRBJ1-6; D: NA; DNA: TGCGCCAGCACAGAAGAATGGGGTTCACCCCTCCACTTT; CDR3: CASTEEWGSPLHF
V: TRBV9; size: NA; J: TRBJ2-3; D: NA; DNA: TGTGCCAGCAGCGTAGTGGACCGACTCACAGATACGCAGTATTTT; CDR3: CASSVVDRLTDTQYF
V: TRBV29-1; size: many; J: TRBJ2-7; D: TRBD2; DNA: TGCAGCGTTTTGTCCGGGACTAGCGCCTACTACGAGCAGTACTTC; CDR3: CSVLSGTSAYYEQYF
V: TRBV9; size: many; J: TRBJ2-7; D: NA; DNA: TGTGCCAGCAGCGTAGAATCCCTAGCCGACTCCTACGAGCAGTACTTC; CDR3: CASSVESLADSYEQYF
V: TRBV5-1; size: few; J: TRBJ2-3; D: NA; DNA: TGCGCCAGCAGCTTGAATGCCGGGACTCGAAGCACAGATACGCAGTATTTT; CDR3: CASSLNAGTRSTDTQYF